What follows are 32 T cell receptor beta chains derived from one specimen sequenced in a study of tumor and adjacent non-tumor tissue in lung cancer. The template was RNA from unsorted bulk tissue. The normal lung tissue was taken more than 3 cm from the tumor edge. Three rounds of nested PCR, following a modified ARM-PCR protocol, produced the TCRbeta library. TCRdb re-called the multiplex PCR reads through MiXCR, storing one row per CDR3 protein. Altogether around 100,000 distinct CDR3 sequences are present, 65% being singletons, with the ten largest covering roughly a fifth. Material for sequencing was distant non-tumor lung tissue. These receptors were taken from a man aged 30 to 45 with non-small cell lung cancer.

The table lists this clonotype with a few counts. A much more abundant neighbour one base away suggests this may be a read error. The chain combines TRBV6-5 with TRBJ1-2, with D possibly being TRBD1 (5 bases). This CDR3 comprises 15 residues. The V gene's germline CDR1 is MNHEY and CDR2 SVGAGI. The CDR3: CANSYYGRDSYGYTF. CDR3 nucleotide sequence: TGTGCCAACAGTTACTACGGCAGGGATAGCTATGGCTACACCTTC.

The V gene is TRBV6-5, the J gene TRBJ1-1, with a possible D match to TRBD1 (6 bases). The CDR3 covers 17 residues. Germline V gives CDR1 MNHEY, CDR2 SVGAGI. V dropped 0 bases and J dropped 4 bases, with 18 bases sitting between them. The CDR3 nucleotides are TGTGCCAGCAGTTACTCGAGGAAATCAGGGGCCGGCACTGAAGCTTTCTTT. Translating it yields CASSYSRKSGAGTEAFF.

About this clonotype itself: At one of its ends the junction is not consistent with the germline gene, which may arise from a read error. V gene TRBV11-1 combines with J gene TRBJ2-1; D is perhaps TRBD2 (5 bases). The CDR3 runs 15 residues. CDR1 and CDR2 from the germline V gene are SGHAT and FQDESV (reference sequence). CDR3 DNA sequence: TGTGTCAGCAGCGAAACTAGGGTCTTCTACAATGAGCAGTTCTTC. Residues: CVSSETRVFYNEQFF. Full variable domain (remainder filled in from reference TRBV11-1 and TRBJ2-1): EAEVAQSPRYKITEKSQAVAFWCDPISGHATLYWYRQILGQGPELLVQFQDESVVDDSQLPKDRFSAERLKGVDSTLKIQPAELGDSAMYLCVSSETRVFYNEQFFGPGTRLTVL.

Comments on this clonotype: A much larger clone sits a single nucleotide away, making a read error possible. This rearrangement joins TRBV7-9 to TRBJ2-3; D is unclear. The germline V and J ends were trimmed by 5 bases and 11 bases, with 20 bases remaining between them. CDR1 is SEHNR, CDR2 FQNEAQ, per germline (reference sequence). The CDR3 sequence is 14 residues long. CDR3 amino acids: CASSPSRSSYMQYF. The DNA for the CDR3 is TGTGCCAGCAGCCCTTCCAGGTCATCATATATGCAGTATTTT.

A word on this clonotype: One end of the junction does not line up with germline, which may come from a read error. Here the CDR3 reads CSVRRQGGHEQYF. CDR3 in DNA: TGCAGTGTTAGACGACAGGGAGGGCATGAGCAGTACTTC. This sequence joins TRBV20-1 and TRBJ2-1; D may correspond to TRBD1 or TRBD2 (7 bases each). The tail of the sequence fits TRBJ2-7 better, so the J call may be wrong. Germline V gives CDR1 DFQATT, CDR2 SNEGSKA (reference sequence). The CDR3 has 13 residues.

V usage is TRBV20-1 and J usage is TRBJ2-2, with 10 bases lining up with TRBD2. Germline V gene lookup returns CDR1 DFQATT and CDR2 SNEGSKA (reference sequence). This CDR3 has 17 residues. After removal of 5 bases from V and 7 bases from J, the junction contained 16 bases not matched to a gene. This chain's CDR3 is CSAGLPSGRGLHGELFF. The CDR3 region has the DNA TGCAGTGCTGGACTACCTAGCGGGAGAGGGCTTCACGGGGAGCTGTTTTTT.

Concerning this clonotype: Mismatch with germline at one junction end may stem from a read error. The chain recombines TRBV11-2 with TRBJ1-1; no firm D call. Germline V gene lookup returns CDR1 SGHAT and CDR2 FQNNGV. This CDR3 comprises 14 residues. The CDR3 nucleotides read TGTACCAGTAGCCCCCATCGGGGGAACACTGAAGCTTTCTTT. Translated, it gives CTSSPHRGNTEAFF. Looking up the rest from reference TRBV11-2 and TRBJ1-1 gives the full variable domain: EAGVAQSPRYKIIEKRQSVAFWCNPISGHATLYWYQQILGQGPKLLIQFQNNGVVDDSQLPKDRFSAERLKGVDSTLKIQPAKLEDSAVYLCTSSPHRGNTEAFFGQGTRLTVV.

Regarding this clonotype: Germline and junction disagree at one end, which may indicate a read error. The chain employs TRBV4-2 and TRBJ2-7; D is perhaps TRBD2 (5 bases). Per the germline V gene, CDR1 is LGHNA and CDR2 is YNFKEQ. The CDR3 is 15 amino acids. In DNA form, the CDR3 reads TGTCCCAGCAGCCAAACTAGTGGGAGCTCCTACGAGCAGTACTTC. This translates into CPSSQTSGSSYEQYF.

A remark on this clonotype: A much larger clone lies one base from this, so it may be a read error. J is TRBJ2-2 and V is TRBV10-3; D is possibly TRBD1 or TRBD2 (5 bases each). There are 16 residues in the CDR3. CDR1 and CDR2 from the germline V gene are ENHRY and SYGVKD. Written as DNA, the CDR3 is TGTGCCATCAGTGAGCGCGCCGGAGCATCCACCGGGGACCTGTTTTTT. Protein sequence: CAISERAGASTGDLFF.

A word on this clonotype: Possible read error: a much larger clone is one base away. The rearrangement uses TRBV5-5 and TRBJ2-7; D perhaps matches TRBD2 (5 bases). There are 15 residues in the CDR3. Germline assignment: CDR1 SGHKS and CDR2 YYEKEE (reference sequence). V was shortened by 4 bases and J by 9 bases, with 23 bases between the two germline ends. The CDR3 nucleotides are TGTGCCAGCAGCCCGGTGGAGGCTTCGGGAAGCGGGCAGTACTTC. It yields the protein CASSPVEASGSGQYF.

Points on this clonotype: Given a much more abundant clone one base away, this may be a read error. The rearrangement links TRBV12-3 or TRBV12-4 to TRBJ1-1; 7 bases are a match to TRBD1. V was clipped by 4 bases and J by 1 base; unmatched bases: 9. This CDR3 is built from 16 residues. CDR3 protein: CASSSQGTDTNTEAFF. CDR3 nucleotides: TGTGCCAGCAGTTCCCAGGGGACAGACACGAACACTGAAGCTTTCTTT.

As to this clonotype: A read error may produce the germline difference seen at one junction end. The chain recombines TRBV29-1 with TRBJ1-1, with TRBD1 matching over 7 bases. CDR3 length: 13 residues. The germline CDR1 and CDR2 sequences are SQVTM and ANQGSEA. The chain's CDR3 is CSATQGENTEPFF. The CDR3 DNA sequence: TGCAGCGCCACCCAGGGGGAGAACACTGAACCTTTCTTT. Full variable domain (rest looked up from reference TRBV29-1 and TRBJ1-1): SAVISQKPSRDICQRGTSLTIQCQVDSQVTMMFWYRQQPGQSLTLIATANQGSEATYESGFVIDKFPISRPNLTFSTLTVSNMSPEDSSIYLCSATQGENTEPFFGQGTRLTVV.

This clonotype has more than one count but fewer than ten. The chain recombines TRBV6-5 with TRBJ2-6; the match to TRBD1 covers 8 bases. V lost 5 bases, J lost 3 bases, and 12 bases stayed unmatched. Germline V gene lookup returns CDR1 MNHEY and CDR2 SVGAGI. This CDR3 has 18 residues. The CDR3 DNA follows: TGTGCCAGCAGTGAACCGGGACAGGCTATTGGTGGGGCCAACGTCCTGACTTTC. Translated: CASSEPGQAIGGANVLTF.

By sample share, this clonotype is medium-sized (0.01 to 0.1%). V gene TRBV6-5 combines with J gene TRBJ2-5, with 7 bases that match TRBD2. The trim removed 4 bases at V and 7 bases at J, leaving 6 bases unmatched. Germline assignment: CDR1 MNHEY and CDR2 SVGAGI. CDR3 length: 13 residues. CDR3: CASSWDGEGTQYF. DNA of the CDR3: TGTGCCAGCAGTTGGGACGGGGAGGGGACCCAGTACTTC.

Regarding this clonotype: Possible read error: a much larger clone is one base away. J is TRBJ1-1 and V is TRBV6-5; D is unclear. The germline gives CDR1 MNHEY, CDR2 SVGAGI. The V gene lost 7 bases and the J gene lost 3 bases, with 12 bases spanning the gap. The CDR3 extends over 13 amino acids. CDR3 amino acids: CASIPDSYTEAFF. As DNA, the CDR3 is TGTGCCAGCATCCCGGACTCTTACACTGAAGCTTTCTTT.

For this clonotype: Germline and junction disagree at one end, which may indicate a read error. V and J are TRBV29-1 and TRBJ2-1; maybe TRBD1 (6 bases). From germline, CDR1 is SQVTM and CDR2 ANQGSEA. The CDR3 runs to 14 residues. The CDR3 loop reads CGVEDGRGWYVQFF. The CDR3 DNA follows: TGCGGCGTTGAAGACGGCAGGGGATGGTATGTGCAGTTCTTC.

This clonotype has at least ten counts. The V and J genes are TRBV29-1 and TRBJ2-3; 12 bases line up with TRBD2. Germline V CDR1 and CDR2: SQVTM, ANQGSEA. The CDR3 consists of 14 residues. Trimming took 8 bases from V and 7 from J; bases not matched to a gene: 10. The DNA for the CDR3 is TGCAGCTCCCGACTAGCGGGAGATGAGTATACGCAGTATTTT. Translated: CSSRLAGDEYTQYF.

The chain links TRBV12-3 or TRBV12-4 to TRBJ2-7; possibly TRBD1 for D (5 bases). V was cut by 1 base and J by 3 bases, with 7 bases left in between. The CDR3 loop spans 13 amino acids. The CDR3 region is CASSLEQGYEQYF. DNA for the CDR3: TGTGCCAGCAGTTTAGAGCAGGGCTACGAGCAGTACTTC.

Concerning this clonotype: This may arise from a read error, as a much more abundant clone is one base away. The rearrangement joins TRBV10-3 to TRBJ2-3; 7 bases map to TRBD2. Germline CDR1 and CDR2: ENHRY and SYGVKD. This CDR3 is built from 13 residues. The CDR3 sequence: CAIRSGTTDMQYF. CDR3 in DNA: TGTGCCATCAGAAGCGGGACGACAGATATGCAGTATTTT.

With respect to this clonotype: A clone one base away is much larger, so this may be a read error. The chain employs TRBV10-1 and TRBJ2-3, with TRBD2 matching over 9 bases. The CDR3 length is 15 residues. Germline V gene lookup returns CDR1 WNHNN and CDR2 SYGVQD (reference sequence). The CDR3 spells CVSSGLAGEADTQYF. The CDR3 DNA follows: TGCGTCAGCAGCGGATTAGCGGGAGAAGCAGATACGCAGTATTTT.

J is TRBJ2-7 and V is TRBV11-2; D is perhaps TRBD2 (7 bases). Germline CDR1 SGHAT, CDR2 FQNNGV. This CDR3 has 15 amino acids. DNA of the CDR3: TGTAGCAGCAGCCGGTGTGGGGGGCTAGCGGTCGAGCAGTACTTC. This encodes CSSSRCGGLAVEQYF.

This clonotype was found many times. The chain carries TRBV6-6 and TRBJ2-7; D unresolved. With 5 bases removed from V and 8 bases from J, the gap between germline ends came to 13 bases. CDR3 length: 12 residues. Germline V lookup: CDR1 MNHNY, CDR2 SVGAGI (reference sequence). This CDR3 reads CASSPLSTQQYF. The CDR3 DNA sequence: TGTGCCAGCAGTCCCCTGTCTACTCAGCAGTACTTC.

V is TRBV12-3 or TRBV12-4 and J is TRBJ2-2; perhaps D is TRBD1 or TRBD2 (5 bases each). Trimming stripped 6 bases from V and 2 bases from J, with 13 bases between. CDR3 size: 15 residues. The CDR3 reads CASRLGGANTGELFF. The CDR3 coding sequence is TGTGCCAGCAGACTTGGGGGAGCTAACACCGGGGAGCTGTTTTTT.

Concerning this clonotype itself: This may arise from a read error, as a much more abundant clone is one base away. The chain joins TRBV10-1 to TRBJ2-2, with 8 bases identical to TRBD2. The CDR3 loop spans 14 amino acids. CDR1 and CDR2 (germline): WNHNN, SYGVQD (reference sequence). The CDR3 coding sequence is TGCGCCAGCAGTAGCGGGAGAGGGACCGGGAAGCTGTTTTTT. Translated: CASSSGRGTGKLFF.

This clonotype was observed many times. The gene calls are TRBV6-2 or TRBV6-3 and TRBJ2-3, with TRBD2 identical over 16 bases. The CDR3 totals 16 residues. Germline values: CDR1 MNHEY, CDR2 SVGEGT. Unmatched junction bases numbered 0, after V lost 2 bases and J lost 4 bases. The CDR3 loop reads CASSYGTSGGADTQYF. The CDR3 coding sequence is TGTGCCAGCAGTTACGGGACTAGCGGGGGGGCAGATACGCAGTATTTT.

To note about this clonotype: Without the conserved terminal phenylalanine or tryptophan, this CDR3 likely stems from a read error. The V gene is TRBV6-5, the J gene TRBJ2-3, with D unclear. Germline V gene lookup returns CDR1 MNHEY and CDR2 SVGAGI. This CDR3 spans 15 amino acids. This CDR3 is CATTRRWSGTDAQYT. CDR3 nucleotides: TGTGCTACCACAAGACGGTGGTCGGGCACAGATGCGCAGTATACT.

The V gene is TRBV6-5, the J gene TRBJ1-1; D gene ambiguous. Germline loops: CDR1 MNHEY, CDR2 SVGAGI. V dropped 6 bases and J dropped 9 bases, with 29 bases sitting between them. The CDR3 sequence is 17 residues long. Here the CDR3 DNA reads TGTGCCAGCAGCTCACTTTTTGGTCAATACATGAACACCAAAGCTTTCTTT. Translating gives CASSSLFGQYMNTKAFF.

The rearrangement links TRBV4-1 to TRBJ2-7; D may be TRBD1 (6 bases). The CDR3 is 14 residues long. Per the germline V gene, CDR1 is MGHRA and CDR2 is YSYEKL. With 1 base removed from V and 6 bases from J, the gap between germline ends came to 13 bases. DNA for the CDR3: TGCGCCAGCAGCCAAGGCACAGGGCGAGGCGAGCAGTACTTC. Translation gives CASSQGTGRGEQYF.

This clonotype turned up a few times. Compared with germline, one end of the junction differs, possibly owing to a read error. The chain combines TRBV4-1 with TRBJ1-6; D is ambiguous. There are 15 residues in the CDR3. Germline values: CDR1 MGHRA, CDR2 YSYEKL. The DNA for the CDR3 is TGCGCCAGCAGCCAAGAGGGAGGGTCAGATTCACCCCCCCACTTT. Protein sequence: CASSQEGGSDSPPHF.

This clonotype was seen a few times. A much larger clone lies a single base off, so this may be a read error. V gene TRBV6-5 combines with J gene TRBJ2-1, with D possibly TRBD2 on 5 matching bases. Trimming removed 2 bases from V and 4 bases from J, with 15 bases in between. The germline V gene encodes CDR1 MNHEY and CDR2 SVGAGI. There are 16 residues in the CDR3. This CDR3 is CASSYGLVGDYNEQFF. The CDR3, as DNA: TGTGCCAGCAGTTACGGGCTAGTGGGAGATTACAATGAGCAGTTCTTC.

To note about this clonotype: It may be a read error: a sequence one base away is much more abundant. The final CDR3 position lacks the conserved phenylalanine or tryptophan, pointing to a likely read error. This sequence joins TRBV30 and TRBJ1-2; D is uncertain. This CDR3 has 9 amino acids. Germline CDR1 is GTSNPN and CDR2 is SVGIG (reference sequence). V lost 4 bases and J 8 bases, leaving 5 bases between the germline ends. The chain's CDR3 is CAWIRGYTL. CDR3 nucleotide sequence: TGTGCCTGGATCAGGGGCTACACCTTA.

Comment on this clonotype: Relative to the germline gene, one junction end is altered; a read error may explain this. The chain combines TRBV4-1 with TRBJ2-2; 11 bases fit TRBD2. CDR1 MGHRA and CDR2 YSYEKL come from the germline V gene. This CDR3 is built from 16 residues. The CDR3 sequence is CANSPLAGGPVGEMFF. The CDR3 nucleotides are TGCGCCAACAGCCCCTTAGCGGGAGGGCCGGTCGGGGAGATGTTTTTT.